The next 5 T cell receptor beta chains were all read from a single sample in a study of spatial heterogeneity in lung cancer. No antigen is known for these receptors. Whole-study results and caveats: It was found that expanded intratumoral alpha and beta TCR counts tracked tumor mutation counts.

A single record per CDR3 protein comes from TCRdb applying MiXCR to the 5' RACE reads. The sample includes more than 10,000 distinct CDR3 sequences, about 12% seen only once; the top ten take 13%. Noted time point: sample taken at primary tumor resection. Here the sequenced sample was lung tumor tissue, taken at surgery. These receptors originate from a female donor with early-stage non-small cell lung cancer.

This clonotype is judged medium-sized. The J gene is TRBJ2-3, the V gene TRBV5-5; 9 bases fit TRBD2. The CDR3 contains 16 residues. The V segment lost 3 bases and the J segment 5 bases; nucleotides outside the gene matches: 10. Germline V gene lookup returns CDR1 SGHKS and CDR2 YYEKEE (reference sequence). Here the CDR3 DNA reads TGTGCCAGCAGCTCCGGTGCTAGCGGGATGGTAGATACGCAGTATTTT. Translating gives CASSSGASGMVDTQYF.

This clonotype was found many times. The chain is built from TRBV5-1 and TRBJ2-3; 9 bases align to TRBD2. This CDR3 is 18 amino acids long. Germline CDR1 is SGHRS and CDR2 is YFSETQ. Trimming took 0 bases from V and 0 from J; bases not matched to a gene: 8. In DNA form, the CDR3 reads TGCGCCAGCAGCTTGGGTCGGTGGCTAGCGGGAAGCACAGATACGCAGTATTTT. It codes for CASSLGRWLAGSTDTQYF. The whole variable domain, remainder taken from reference TRBV5-1 and TRBJ2-3, is KAGVTQTPRYLIKTRGQQVTLSCSPISGHRSVSWYQQTPGQGLQFLFEYFSETQRNKGNFPGRFSGRQFSNSRSEMNVSTLELGDSALYLCASSLGRWLAGSTDTQYFGPGTRLTVL.

This clonotype has a handful of counts. The V gene is TRBV27, the J gene TRBJ1-1; no reliable D call. The CDR3 length is 15 residues. In germline, CDR1 is MNHEY, CDR2 SMNVEV (reference sequence). With 3 bases removed from V and 1 base from J, the gap between germline ends came to 12 bases. In nucleotides, the CDR3 is TGTGCCAGCAGTTTTCTCGGACGGAGGAACACTGAAGCTTTCTTT. It encodes CASSFLGRRNTEAFF.

The table lists this clonotype with many counts. The chain uses TRBV20-1 and TRBJ2-3, with D perhaps matching TRBD2 (5 bases). This CDR3 spans 16 amino acids. V was pared by 0 bases and J by 1 base, with 14 bases between. Per germline, CDR1 DFQATT and CDR2 SNEGSKA (reference sequence). This chain's CDR3 is CSARDLQAVRTDTQYF. DNA of the CDR3: TGCAGTGCTAGAGATCTACAAGCGGTCCGCACAGATACGCAGTATTTT.

This clonotype was seen many times. The chain couples TRBV5-1 to TRBJ1-6; D is uncertain. Trimming stripped 4 bases from V and 5 bases from J, with 10 bases between. Germline V gene lookup returns CDR1 SGHRS and CDR2 YFSETQ. CDR3 length equals 14 residues. CDR3 residues: CASSPDPDNSPLHF. CDR3 DNA sequence: TGCGCCAGCAGCCCGGACCCGGATAATTCACCCCTCCACTTT.